These T cell receptor beta chains were read from a single sample in a study of graft-versus-host responses after intestinal transplantation. Method: immunoSEQ multiplex PCR; TCRdb's copy keeps in-frame clones and lacks some. The table has roughly 12,000 clones, 65% to 85% seen once. The input for sequencing was PBMCs, taken about 130 days after transplant. These receptors originate from a human patient who received an intestinal transplant, so some T cells may come from the graft donor. CDR3s include the opening cysteine and the closing phenylalanine or tryptophan. The D gene is left open where the match is weak. A row's size may be missing; if present it is once, few, many or a size class.

j_call: TRBJ2-7; clone_size: .; v_call: TRBV5-1; d_call: TRBD2; cdr3_aa: CASRLGGGSSYEQYF; cdr3_nt: TGCGCCAGCAGGTTGGGCGGCGGGAGCTCCTACGAGCAGTACTTC
j_call: TRBJ2-3; clone_size: .; v_call: TRBV11-3; d_call: .; cdr3_aa: CASSPSSGHGTDTQYF; cdr3_nt: TGTGCCAGCAGCCCGTCTTCGGGACACGGCACAGATACGCAGTATTTT
j_call: TRBJ2-6; clone_size: .; v_call: TRBV6-5; d_call: TRBD1; cdr3_aa: CASSSTGGSGANVLTF; cdr3_nt: TGTGCCAGCAGTTCAACAGGGGGCTCTGGGGCCAACGTCCTGACTTTC
j_call: TRBJ2-7; clone_size: .; v_call: TRBV5-6; d_call: .; cdr3_aa: CASSPGAGSYEQYF; cdr3_nt: TGTGCCAGCAGCCCCGGGGCGGGCTCCTACGAGCAGTACTTC
j_call: TRBJ2-5; clone_size: .; v_call: TRBV11-2; d_call: .; cdr3_aa: CASSLWGNQETQYF; cdr3_nt: TGTGCCAGCAGCTTATGGGGAAACCAAGAGACCCAGTACTTC
j_call: TRBJ1-1; clone_size: .; v_call: TRBV29-1; d_call: .; cdr3_aa: CSVRGGDTEAFF; cdr3_nt: TGCAGCGTTCGAGGGGGAGACACTGAAGCTTTCTTT
j_call: TRBJ2-7; clone_size: .; v_call: TRBV15; d_call: TRBD1; cdr3_aa: CATSGGQGSSYEQYF; cdr3_nt: TGTGCCACCAGCGGGGGACAGGGAAGCTCCTACGAGCAGTACTTC
j_call: TRBJ2-2; clone_size: .; v_call: TRBV4-2; d_call: .; cdr3_aa: CASSQDREGGRTGELFF; cdr3_nt: TGTGCCAGCAGCCAAGATAGAGAGGGGGGGAGGACCGGGGAGCTGTTTTTT
j_call: TRBJ1-1; clone_size: .; v_call: TRBV7-9; d_call: TRBD1; cdr3_aa: CASSTGQINTEAFF; cdr3_nt: TGTGCCAGCAGCACGGGACAGATAAACACTGAAGCTTTCTTT
j_call: TRBJ2-5; clone_size: .; v_call: TRBV7-2; d_call: .; cdr3_aa: CASSTPGFQETQYF; cdr3_nt: TGTGCCAGCAGCACACCGGGCTTCCAAGAGACCCAGTACTTC
j_call: TRBJ2-4; clone_size: .; v_call: TRBV13; d_call: TRBD2; cdr3_aa: CASSLNEASISSGPAKNIQYF; cdr3_nt: TGTGCCAGCAGCTTAAACGAGGCGTCTATTTCTAGCGGACCAGCCAAAAACATTCAGTACTTC
j_call: TRBJ2-7; clone_size: .; v_call: TRBV4-2; d_call: TRBD2; cdr3_aa: CASSQGLAGGYEQYF; cdr3_nt: TGTGCCAGCAGCCAAGGACTAGCGGGAGGCTACGAGCAGTACTTC
j_call: TRBJ2-5; clone_size: .; v_call: TRBV15; d_call: .; cdr3_aa: CATSGGGGRAQETQYF; cdr3_nt: TGTGCCACCAGCGGCGGCGGGGGCCGGGCTCAAGAGACCCAGTACTTC
j_call: TRBJ1-2; clone_size: once; v_call: TRBV2; d_call: .; cdr3_aa: CASRFSYGYTF; cdr3_nt: TGTGCCAGCAGGTTCTCCTATGGCTACACCTTC
j_call: TRBJ2-7; clone_size: .; v_call: TRBV15; d_call: .; cdr3_aa: CATSPRGSVSYEQYF; cdr3_nt: TGTGCCACCAGTCCTCGGGGTAGCGTCTCCTACGAGCAGTACTTC
j_call: TRBJ1-5; clone_size: .; v_call: TRBV29-1; d_call: .; cdr3_aa: CSVGWGNQPQHF; cdr3_nt: TGCAGCGTTGGGTGGGGCAATCAGCCCCAGCATTTT
j_call: TRBJ2-7; clone_size: .; v_call: TRBV5-1; d_call: .; cdr3_aa: CASSLRENYEQYF; cdr3_nt: TGCGCCAGCAGCTTACGGGAGAACTACGAGCAGTACTTC
j_call: TRBJ1-6; clone_size: .; v_call: TRBV30; d_call: .; cdr3_aa: CAWSVQASSYNSPLHF; cdr3_nt: TGTGCCTGGAGTGTACAGGCAAGCTCCTATAATTCACCCCTCCACTTT
j_call: TRBJ2-5; clone_size: once; v_call: TRBV14; d_call: TRBD1; cdr3_aa: CASSKTGLAKIGETQYF; cdr3_nt: TGTGCCAGCAGCAAGACAGGGTTGGCGAAAATCGGGGAGACCCAGTACTTC
j_call: TRBJ2-3; clone_size: .; v_call: TRBV6-4; d_call: .; cdr3_aa: CASSDSESSPTDTQYF; cdr3_nt: TGTGCCAGCAGTGACTCGGAGTCCAGCCCCACAGATACGCAGTATTTT
j_call: TRBJ2-7; clone_size: .; v_call: TRBV9; d_call: .; cdr3_aa: CASSVTGTGEQYF; cdr3_nt: TGTGCCAGCAGCGTAACAGGGACTGGCGAGCAGTACTTC
j_call: TRBJ2-3; clone_size: once; v_call: TRBV5-4; d_call: TRBD2; cdr3_aa: CASSLVAGGPDTQYF; cdr3_nt: TGTGCCAGCAGCTTGGTAGCGGGAGGTCCAGATACGCAGTATTTT
j_call: TRBJ2-2; clone_size: .; v_call: TRBV5-5; d_call: TRBD2; cdr3_aa: CASSPELAGGTGELFF; cdr3_nt: TGTGCCAGCAGCCCCGAGTTAGCGGGAGGAACCGGGGAGCTGTTTTTT
j_call: TRBJ2-7; clone_size: .; v_call: TRBV10-3; d_call: .; cdr3_aa: CAISGMDSFSYEQYF; cdr3_nt: TGTGCCATCAGTGGGATGGACTCGTTCTCCTACGAGCAGTACTTC
j_call: TRBJ1-3; clone_size: .; v_call: TRBV19; d_call: .; cdr3_aa: CASTSGPGNTIYF; cdr3_nt: TGTGCCAGTACCTCGGGGCCTGGAAACACCATATATTTT
j_call: TRBJ2-7; clone_size: .; v_call: TRBV9; d_call: .; cdr3_aa: CASSVAPRDEQYF; cdr3_nt: TGTGCCAGCAGCGTAGCTCCCAGGGACGAGCAGTACTTC
j_call: TRBJ2-1; clone_size: .; v_call: TRBV9; d_call: .; cdr3_aa: CASSVWGNEQFF; cdr3_nt: TGTGCCAGCAGCGTATGGGGAAATGAGCAGTTCTTC
j_call: TRBJ1-1; clone_size: .; v_call: TRBV7-3; d_call: .; cdr3_aa: CATQEQMNTEAFF; cdr3_nt: TGTGCCACCCAGGAACAGATGAACACTGAAGCTTTCTTT
j_call: TRBJ1-3; clone_size: .; v_call: TRBV6-5; d_call: .; cdr3_aa: CASSYDGSSGNTIYF; cdr3_nt: TGTGCCAGCAGTTACGACGGCTCCTCTGGAAACACCATATATTTT
j_call: TRBJ2-5; clone_size: few; v_call: TRBV12-2; d_call: .; cdr3_aa: CASRSPSPRTGEETQYF; cdr3_nt: TGTGCAAGTCGCTCCCCCTCGCCGCGGACAGGGGAAGAGACCCAGTACTTC
j_call: TRBJ1-1; clone_size: .; v_call: TRBV21-1; d_call: .; cdr3_aa: CASSRQREGQGETEAFF; cdr3_nt: TGTGCCAGCAGCAGGCAAAGAGAGGGACAGGGAGAAACTGAAGCTTTCTTT
j_call: TRBJ2-6; clone_size: .; v_call: TRBV11-1; d_call: .; cdr3_aa: CASSDGIKADKSRANVLTF; cdr3_nt: TGTGCCAGCAGCGATGGCATTAAGGCTGACAAAAGTCGGGCCAACGTCCTGACTTTC
j_call: TRBJ2-5; clone_size: .; v_call: TRBV29-1; d_call: .; cdr3_aa: CSVDSFSWGFQGTQYF; cdr3_nt: TGCAGCGTTGATTCGTTTAGTTGGGGCTTTCAAGGGACCCAGTACTTC
j_call: TRBJ2-7; clone_size: .; v_call: TRBV11-2; d_call: .; cdr3_aa: CASSFSFRAEGEQYF; cdr3_nt: TGTGCCAGCAGCTTTAGTTTCCGGGCGGAGGGCGAGCAGTACTTC
j_call: TRBJ1-3; clone_size: .; v_call: TRBV6-1; d_call: .; cdr3_aa: CASMTSSGNTIYF; cdr3_nt: TGTGCCAGCATGACCAGCTCTGGAAACACCATATATTTT
j_call: TRBJ2-7; clone_size: .; v_call: TRBV6-1; d_call: TRBD1; cdr3_aa: CASSLSQGVRYEQYF; cdr3_nt: TGTGCCAGCAGCCTCAGTCAGGGGGTCAGGTACGAGCAGTACTTC
j_call: TRBJ1-2; clone_size: .; v_call: TRBV6-9; d_call: .; cdr3_aa: CASSARDGNNYGYTF; cdr3_nt: TGTGCCAGCAGCGCTAGGGACGGAAATAACTATGGCTACACCTTC
j_call: TRBJ2-5; clone_size: .; v_call: TRBV7-9; d_call: .; cdr3_aa: CASSSGTNMQETQYF; cdr3_nt: TGTGCCAGCAGCTCCGGGACAAATATGCAAGAGACCCAGTACTTC
j_call: TRBJ1-5; clone_size: .; v_call: TRBV6-5; d_call: TRBD1; cdr3_aa: CASSYRGPNQPQHF; cdr3_nt: TGTGCCAGCAGTTACAGGGGGCCCAATCAGCCCCAGCATTTT
j_call: TRBJ2-1; clone_size: .; v_call: TRBV6-1; d_call: TRBD2; cdr3_aa: CASSEELAGGNEQFF; cdr3_nt: TGTGCCAGCAGTGAAGAGCTAGCGGGGGGGAATGAGCAGTTCTTC
j_call: TRBJ1-1; clone_size: .; v_call: TRBV7-9; d_call: .; cdr3_aa: CASSLGPRMMNTEAFF; cdr3_nt: TGTGCCAGCAGCTTAGGACCCAGGATGATGAACACTGAAGCTTTCTTT
j_call: TRBJ2-3; clone_size: once; v_call: TRBV9; d_call: .; cdr3_aa: CASSPRSDGDTQYF; cdr3_nt: TGTGCCAGCAGCCCCCGAAGTGACGGAGATACGCAGTATTTT
j_call: TRBJ2-5; clone_size: .; v_call: TRBV11-2; d_call: .; cdr3_aa: CASSLEELGGETQYF; cdr3_nt: TGTGCCAGCAGCTTAGAGGAACTGGGCGGGGAGACCCAGTACTTC
j_call: TRBJ2-5; clone_size: .; v_call: TRBV9; d_call: .; cdr3_aa: CASSSEPGREETQYF; cdr3_nt: TGTGCCAGCAGCTCGGAACCGGGACGGGAAGAGACCCAGTACTTC
j_call: TRBJ2-7; clone_size: few; v_call: TRBV27; d_call: TRBD1; cdr3_aa: CASGLTGVSSYEQYF; cdr3_nt: TGTGCCAGCGGATTGACAGGGGTGAGCTCCTACGAGCAGTACTTC
j_call: TRBJ2-3; clone_size: .; v_call: TRBV7-3; d_call: .; cdr3_aa: CASSLRPDTQYF; cdr3_nt: TGTGCCAGCAGCTTAAGGCCAGATACGCAGTATTTT
j_call: TRBJ1-5; clone_size: .; v_call: TRBV5-5; d_call: .; cdr3_aa: CASSLTAKSNQPQHF; cdr3_nt: TGTGCCAGCAGCCTGACAGCGAAGAGCAATCAGCCCCAGCATTTT
j_call: TRBJ1-2; clone_size: .; v_call: TRBV5-4; d_call: .; cdr3_aa: CASSLAEQANYGYTF; cdr3_nt: TGTGCCAGCAGCTTGGCGGAACAGGCTAACTATGGCTACACCTTC
j_call: TRBJ1-1; clone_size: .; v_call: TRBV4-1; d_call: .; cdr3_aa: CASSPTRVQTEAFF; cdr3_nt: TGCGCCAGCAGCCCAACCAGGGTTCAGACTGAAGCTTTCTTT